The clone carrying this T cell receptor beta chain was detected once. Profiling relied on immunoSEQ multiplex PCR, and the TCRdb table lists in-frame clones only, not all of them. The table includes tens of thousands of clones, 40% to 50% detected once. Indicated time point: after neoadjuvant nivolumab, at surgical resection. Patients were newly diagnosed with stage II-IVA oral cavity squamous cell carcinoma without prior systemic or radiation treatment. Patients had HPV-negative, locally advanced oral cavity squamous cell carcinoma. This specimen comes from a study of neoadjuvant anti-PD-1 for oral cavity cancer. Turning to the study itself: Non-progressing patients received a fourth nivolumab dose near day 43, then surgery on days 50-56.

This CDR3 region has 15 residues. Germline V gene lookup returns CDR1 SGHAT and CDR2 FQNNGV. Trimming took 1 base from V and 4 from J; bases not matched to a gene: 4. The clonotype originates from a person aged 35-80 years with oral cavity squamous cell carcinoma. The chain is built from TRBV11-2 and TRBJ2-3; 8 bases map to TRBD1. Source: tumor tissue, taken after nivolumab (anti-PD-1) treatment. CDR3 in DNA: TGTGCCAGCAGCTTAGGGACAGGGACTTCAGATACGCAGTATTTT. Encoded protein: CASSLGTGTSDTQYF.